One sample yielded the 2 T cell receptor beta chains listed below, sequenced in a study of blood T cells in healthy people across ages. A sample-barcoded 5' primer and a J-beta primer mix were used in a second PCR of roughly 7 to 11 cycles. Using its own MiXCR run on the 5' RACE reads, TCRdb lists one record per CDR3 protein. The sample lists hundreds of thousands of distinct CDR3 sequences, 55% to 75% occurring once. The source material was blood. Receptor source: a man aged 25-45 years in good health.

The CDR3 DNA reads as TGTGCCAGCAGCTTAGAGCGGGGGGTTACCTACGAGCAGTACTTC. Residues: CASSLERGVTYEQYF. The chain combines TRBV7-2 with TRBJ2-7, with 9 bases lining up with TRBD2. V trimming: 1 base; J trimming: 2 bases; junction bases outside the gene matches: 3. This CDR3 comprises 15 residues. Germline assignment: CDR1 SGHTA and CDR2 FQGNSA.

Note on this clonotype: Its ends do not fully match the called genes, so a read error is possible. CDR3 nucleotides: TGCAGCGTTGAGACGGCCTCCGCGGGAGGCTGCACCTTC. This sequence encodes CSVETASAGGCTF. The chain couples TRBV29-1 to TRBJ1-2, with unresolved D. Germline loops: CDR1 SQVTM, CDR2 ANQGSEA. CDR3 length: 13 amino acids.